The 9 T cell receptor beta chains presented below share a single source sample, sequenced in a study of cytomegalovirus exposure and HLA in healthy donors. PCR primers comprised 60 Vbeta and 13 Jbeta primers. Using immunoSEQ multiplex PCR, the repertoire was profiled, and TCRdb retains in-frame clones only, with some absent. The sample consists of about 160,000 clones, roughly 77% of them appearing once. The material sequenced was PBMCs. Receptor source: a young woman in good health and CMV-seronegative.

This sequence joins TRBV11-2 and TRBJ2-3, with 7 bases that match TRBD1. There are 14 residues in the CDR3. The V segment lost 5 bases and the J segment 2 bases; nucleotides outside the gene matches: 4. Germline V gives CDR1 SGHAT, CDR2 FQNNGV. In nucleotides, the CDR3 is TGTGCCAGCAGCCCAGACAGGGCCACAGATACGCAGTATTTT. It yields the protein CASSPDRATDTQYF.

The chain is built from TRBV28 and TRBJ1-6, with 7 nucleotides matching TRBD1. The CDR3 covers 15 residues. Germline CDR1 reads MDHEN; CDR2 reads SYDVKM. The trim removed 3 bases at V and 8 bases at J, leaving 7 bases unmatched. The CDR3 region has the DNA TGTGCCAGCAGTTTCCAGACAGGGTTGCATTCACCCCTCCACTTT. It encodes CASSFQTGLHSPLHF.

Only one count was recorded for this clone. J is TRBJ2-1 and V is TRBV19, with 10 bases lining up with TRBD2. The CDR3 covers 17 residues. The J segment lost 5 bases and the V segment lost 5 bases, leaving 12 bases of the junction unmatched. Germline V gene data show CDR1 as LNHDA and CDR2 as SQIVND (reference sequence). DNA for the CDR3: TGTGCCAGTAGTCCCCTACCCGGGACTAGCGATAACAATGAGCAGTTCTTC. Translating gives CASSPLPGTSDNNEQFF.

This clone was counted once. The chain joins TRBV29-1 to TRBJ1-1; D is uncertain. The germline V and J ends were trimmed by 4 bases and 0 bases, with 9 bases remaining between them. Germline V gene sequence: CDR1 SQVTM, CDR2 ANQGSEA. The CDR3 loop spans 13 amino acids. The CDR3 spells CSVVPRLNTEAFF. CDR3 bases: TGCAGCGTTGTGCCCAGGCTGAACACTGAAGCTTTCTTT. Based on the CDR3 plus reference TRBV29-1 and TRBJ1-1, the full variable domain is SAVISQKPSRDICQRGTSLTIQCQVDSQVTMMFWYRQQPGQSLTLIATANQGSEATYESGFVIDKFPISRPNLTFSTLTVSNMSPEDSSIYLCSVVPRLNTEAFFGQGTRLTVV.

The rearrangement uses TRBV9 and TRBJ2-2; no firm D call. From germline, CDR1 is SGDLS and CDR2 YYNGEE. CDR3 length: 16 residues. V shed 0 bases and J shed 0 bases, with 9 bases lying between them. The CDR3 coding sequence is TGTGCCAGCAGCGTAGTCGCGACATCGAACACCGGGGAGCTGTTTTTT. This sequence encodes CASSVVATSNTGELFF.

The V and J genes are TRBV4-2 and TRBJ2-7; 10 bases are a match to TRBD2. Germline values: CDR1 LGHNA, CDR2 YNFKEQ. The CDR3 sequence is 16 residues long. Trimming at V came to 1 base and at J to 4 bases, leaving 7 bases not matched to a gene. CDR3 DNA sequence: TGTGCCAGCAGCCAAGGAGGGGTAGCGGGAGGTTACGAGCAGTACTTC. This codes for CASSQGGVAGGYEQYF.

The chain links TRBV28 to TRBJ2-7, with TRBD2 identical over 11 bases. The length of the CDR3 is 14 residues. The V gene end was trimmed by 6 bases and the J gene end by 3 bases; junction bases not matched to a gene: 4. Germline V gene data show CDR1 as MDHEN and CDR2 as SYDVKM. The CDR3 DNA follows: TGTGCCAGCAGGGTAGGGACTAGCGGCTACGAGCAGTACTTC. Translated: CASRVGTSGYEQYF.

This clone was counted a single time. The genes are TRBV13 and TRBJ2-3, with 10 bases aligning to TRBD2. Per germline, CDR1 PRHDT and CDR2 FYEKMQ (reference sequence). This CDR3 has 17 amino acids. Trimming took 5 bases from V and 0 from J; bases not matched to a gene: 8. In DNA form, the CDR3 reads TGTGCCAGCAGCACCATAAAACTAGCGGGAAGCACAGATACGCAGTATTTT. Encoded protein: CASSTIKLAGSTDTQYF. The full variable domain, its missing parts supplied by reference TRBV13 and TRBJ2-3, is AAGVIQSPRHLIKEKRETATLKCYPIPRHDTVYWYQQGPGQDPQFLISFYEKMQSDKGSIPDRFSAQQFSDYHSELNMSSLELGDSALYFCASSTIKLAGSTDTQYFGPGTRLTVL.

The rearrangement uses TRBV5-1 and TRBJ1-1; TRBD1 matches at 10 bases. Per germline, CDR1 SGHRS and CDR2 YFSETQ. The CDR3 loop spans 16 amino acids. V lost 4 bases, J lost 1 base, and 7 bases stayed unmatched. The CDR3 DNA follows: TGCGCCAGCAGCCCCTGGACAGGGGGAGGGAACACTGAAGCTTTCTTT. As protein: CASSPWTGGGNTEAFF.